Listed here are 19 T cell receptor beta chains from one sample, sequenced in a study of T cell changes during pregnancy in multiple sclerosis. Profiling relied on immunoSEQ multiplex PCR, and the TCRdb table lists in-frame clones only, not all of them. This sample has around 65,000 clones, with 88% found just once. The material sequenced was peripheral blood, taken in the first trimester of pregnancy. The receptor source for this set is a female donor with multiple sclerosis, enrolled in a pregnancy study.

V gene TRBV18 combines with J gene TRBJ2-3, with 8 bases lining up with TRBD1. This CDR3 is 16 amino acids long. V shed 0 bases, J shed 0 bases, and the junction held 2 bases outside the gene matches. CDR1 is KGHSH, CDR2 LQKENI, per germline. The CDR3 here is CASSPPRTGSTDTQYF. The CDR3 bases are TGTGCCAGCTCACCACCGAGGACAGGGAGCACAGATACGCAGTATTTT. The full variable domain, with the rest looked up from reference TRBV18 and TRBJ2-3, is NAGVMQNPRHLVRRRGQEARLRCSPMKGHSHVYWYRQLPEEGLKFMVYLQKENIIDESGMPKERFSAEFPKEGPSILRIQQVVRGDSAAYFCASSPPRTGSTDTQYFGPGTRLTVL.

The DNA of the CDR3 is TGTGCCAGCAGCCAGGGGCTGGGGAACACTGAAGCTTTCTTT. Its protein is CASSQGLGNTEAFF. The chain employs TRBV28 and TRBJ1-1; maybe TRBD1 (6 bases). The CDR3 spans 14 residues. The V end was cut by 6 bases, the J end by 1 base, with 12 bases between. The V gene's germline CDR1 is MDHEN and CDR2 SYDVKM.

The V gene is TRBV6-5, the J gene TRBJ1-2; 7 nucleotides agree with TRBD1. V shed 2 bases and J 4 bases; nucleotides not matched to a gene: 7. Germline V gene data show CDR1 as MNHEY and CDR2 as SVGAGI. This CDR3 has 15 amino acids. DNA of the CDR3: TGTGCCAGCAGTTACGCGGGACAGAATTCCTATGGCTACACCTTC. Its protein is CASSYAGQNSYGYTF.

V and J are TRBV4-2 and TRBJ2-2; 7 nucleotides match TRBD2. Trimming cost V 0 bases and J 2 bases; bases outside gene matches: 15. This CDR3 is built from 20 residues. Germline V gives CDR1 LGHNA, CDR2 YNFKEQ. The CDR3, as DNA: TGTGCCAGCAGCCAAGAGGTTCTAGCGGATTGGTTGCCAAACACCGGGGAGCTGTTTTTT. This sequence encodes CASSQEVLADWLPNTGELFF.

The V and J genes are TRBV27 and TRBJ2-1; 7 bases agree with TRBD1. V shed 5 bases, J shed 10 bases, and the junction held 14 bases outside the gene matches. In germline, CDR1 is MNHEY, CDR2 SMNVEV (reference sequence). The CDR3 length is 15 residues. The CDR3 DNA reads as TGTGCCAGCAGTACAAAACGACAGGGACCGTGGGAGCAGTTCTTC. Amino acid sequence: CASSTKRQGPWEQFF.

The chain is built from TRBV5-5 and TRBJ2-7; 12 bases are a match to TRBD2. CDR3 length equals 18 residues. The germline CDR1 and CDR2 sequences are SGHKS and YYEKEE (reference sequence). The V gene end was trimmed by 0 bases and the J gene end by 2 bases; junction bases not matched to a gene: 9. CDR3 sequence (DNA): TGTGCCAGCAGCTTGGATCCGGGACTAGCGGGCGTTACCTACGAGCAGTACTTC. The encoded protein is CASSLDPGLAGVTYEQYF.

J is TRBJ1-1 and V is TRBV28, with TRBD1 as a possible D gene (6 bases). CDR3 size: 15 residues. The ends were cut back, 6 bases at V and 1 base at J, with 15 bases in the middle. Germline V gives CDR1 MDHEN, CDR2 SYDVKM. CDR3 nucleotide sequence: TGTGCCAGCAGCAAAGGGGGGGCGCGGAACACTGAAGCTTTCTTT. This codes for CASSKGGARNTEAFF. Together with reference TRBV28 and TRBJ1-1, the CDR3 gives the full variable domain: DVKVTQSSRYLVKRTGEKVFLECVQDMDHENMFWYRQDPGLGLRLIYFSYDVKMKEKGDIPEGYSVSREKKERFSLILESASTNQTSMYLCASSKGGARNTEAFFGQGTRLTVV.

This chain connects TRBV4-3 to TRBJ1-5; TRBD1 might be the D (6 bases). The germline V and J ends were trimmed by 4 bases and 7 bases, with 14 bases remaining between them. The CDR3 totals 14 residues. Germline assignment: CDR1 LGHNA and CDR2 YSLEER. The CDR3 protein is CASSPQAGEQPQHF. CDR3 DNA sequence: TGCGCCAGCAGCCCCCAAGCAGGGGAGCAGCCCCAGCATTTT.

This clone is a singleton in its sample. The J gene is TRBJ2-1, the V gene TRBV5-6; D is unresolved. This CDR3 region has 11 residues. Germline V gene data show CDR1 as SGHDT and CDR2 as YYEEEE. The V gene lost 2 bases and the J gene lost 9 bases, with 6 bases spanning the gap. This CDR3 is CASSLASEQFF. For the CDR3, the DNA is TGTGCCAGCAGCTTAGCGTCTGAGCAGTTCTTC.

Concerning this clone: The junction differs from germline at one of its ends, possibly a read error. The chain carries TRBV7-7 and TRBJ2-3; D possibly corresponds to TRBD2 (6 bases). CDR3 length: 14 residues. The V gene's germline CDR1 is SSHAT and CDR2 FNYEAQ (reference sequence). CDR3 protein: CASSPTSSSDTQYF. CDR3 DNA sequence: TGTGCTAGCAGCCCTACTAGCAGCTCAGATACGCAGTATTTT. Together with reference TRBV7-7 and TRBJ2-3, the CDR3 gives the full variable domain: GAGVSQSPRYKVTKRGQDVTLRCDPISSHATLYWYQQALGQGPEFLTYFNYEAQPDKSGLPSDRFSAERPEGSISTLTIQRTEQRDSAMYRCASSPTSSSDTQYFGPGTRLTVL.

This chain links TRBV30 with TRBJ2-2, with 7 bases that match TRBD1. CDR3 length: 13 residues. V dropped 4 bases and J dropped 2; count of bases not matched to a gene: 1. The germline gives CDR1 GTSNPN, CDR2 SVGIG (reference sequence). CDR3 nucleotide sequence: TGTGCCTGGACAGGGGGTAACACCGGGGAGCTGTTTTTT. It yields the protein CAWTGGNTGELFF.

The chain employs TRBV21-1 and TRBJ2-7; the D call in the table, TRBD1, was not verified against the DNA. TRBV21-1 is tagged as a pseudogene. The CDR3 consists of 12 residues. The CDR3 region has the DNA TGTGCCAGCATAGGGGGAGCCTACGAGCAGTACTTC. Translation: CASIGGAYEQYF.

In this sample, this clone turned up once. The CDR3 sequence: CASSQDDSVTSVYANTGELFF. The CDR3 bases are TGCGCCAGCAGCCAAGATGATTCTGTTACTAGCGTTTACGCGAACACCGGGGAGCTGTTTTTT. V and J are TRBV4-3 and TRBJ2-2, with 7 bases that match TRBD2. The CDR3 is 21 residues long. Trimming removed 0 bases from V and 0 bases from J; junction bases left unmatched: 16. Per the germline V gene, CDR1 is LGHNA and CDR2 is YSLEER.

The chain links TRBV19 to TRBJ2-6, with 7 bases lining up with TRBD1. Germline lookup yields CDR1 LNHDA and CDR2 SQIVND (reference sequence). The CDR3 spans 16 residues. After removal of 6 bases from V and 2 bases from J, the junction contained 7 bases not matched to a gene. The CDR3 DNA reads TGTGCCAGTAGATGGACAGGAGTCGCTGGGGCCAACGTCCTGACTTTC. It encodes CASRWTGVAGANVLTF.

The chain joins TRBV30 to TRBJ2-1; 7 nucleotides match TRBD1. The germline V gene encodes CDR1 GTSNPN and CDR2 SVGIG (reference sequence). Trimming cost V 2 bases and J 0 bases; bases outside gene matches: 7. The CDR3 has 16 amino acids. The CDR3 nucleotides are TGTGCCTGGAGTTCCACGACAGGGAGCTCCTACAATGAGCAGTTCTTC. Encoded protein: CAWSSTTGSSYNEQFF.

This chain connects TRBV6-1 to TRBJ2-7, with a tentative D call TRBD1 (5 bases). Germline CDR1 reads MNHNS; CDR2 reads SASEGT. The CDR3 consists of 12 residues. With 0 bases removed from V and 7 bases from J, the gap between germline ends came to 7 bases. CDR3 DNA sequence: TGTGCCAGCAGTGAAGCGCGGACAGAGCAGTACTTC. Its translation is CASSEARTEQYF.

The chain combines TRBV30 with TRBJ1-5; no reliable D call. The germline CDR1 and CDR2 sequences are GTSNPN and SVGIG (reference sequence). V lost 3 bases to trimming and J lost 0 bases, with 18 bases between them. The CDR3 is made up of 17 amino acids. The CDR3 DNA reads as TGTGCCTGGAGCGCTGATACTTCAAGTTATAGCAATCAGCCCCAGCATTTT. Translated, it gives CAWSADTSSYSNQPQHF.

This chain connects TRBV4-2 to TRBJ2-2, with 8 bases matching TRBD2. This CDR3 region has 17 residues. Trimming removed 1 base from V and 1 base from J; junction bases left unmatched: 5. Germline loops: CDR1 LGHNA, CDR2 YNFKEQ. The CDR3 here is CASSQAPSGRNTGELFF. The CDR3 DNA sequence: TGTGCCAGCAGCCAAGCCCCCAGCGGGAGGAACACCGGGGAGCTGTTTTTT.

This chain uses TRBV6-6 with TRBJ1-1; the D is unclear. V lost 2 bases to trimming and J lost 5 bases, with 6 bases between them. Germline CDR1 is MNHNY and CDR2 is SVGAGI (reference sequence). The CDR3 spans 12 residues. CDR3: CASSYGETEAFF. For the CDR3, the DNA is TGTGCCAGCAGTTACGGGGAGACTGAAGCTTTCTTT.